The 32 T cell receptor beta chains listed next were all sequenced from one sample in a study of T cell clonality in common variable immunodeficiency. Findings and caveats of the study: Fewer deletions and N-nucleotide insertions were reportedly seen in common variable immunodeficiency TCR beta sequences.

TCRdb's table, derived via immunoSEQ multiplex PCR, lists solely in-frame clones and lacks some. This sample carries about 32,000 clones, none of them present only once. No cognate antigen is known for these TCRs. Specimen: peripheral blood mononuclear cells. The receptors originated from a human donor with common variable immunodeficiency.

This clone was detected ten times or more. The read terminates 3 residues before the CDR3 end, so the remaining end is supplied by the germline J gene. The chain is built from TRBV14 and TRBJ2-1, with a tentative D call TRBD2 (7 bases). Between the trimmed V and J ends, which lost 3 bases and 0 bases, there was a span of 9 bases. The CDR3 is 15 amino acids. Germline CDR1 and CDR2: SGHDN and FVKESK. The chain's CDR3 is CASSQAGASYNEQFF. The DNA read from the CDR3 is TGTGCCAGCAGCCAGGCGGGGGCCTCCTACAATGAG.

This clone was counted ten times or more. The read finishes 3 residues shy of the CDR3 end, and the germline J gene is used to complete it. The chain employs TRBV2 and TRBJ2-5, with D tentatively TRBD2 (6 bases). The CDR3 runs to 15 residues. CDR1 and CDR2 (germline): SNHLY, FYNNEI. The V and J ends lost 2 bases and 0 bases respectively, with 10 bases between them. This chain's CDR3 is CASSEWSGDQETQYF. The CDR3 bases that were read are TGTGCCAGCAGTGAATGGTCGGGGGACCAAGAGACC.

This clone was recorded at least ten times. The read comes to an end 3 residues before the CDR3 does, leaving the germline J gene to fill in the end. The chain uses TRBV5-1 and TRBJ1-4; D is perhaps TRBD1 (5 bases). The germline CDR1 and CDR2 sequences are SGHRS and YFSETQ. Trimming shortened V by 4 bases and J by 7 bases, and 17 bases separated the two germline ends. The CDR3 consists of 15 residues. CDR3 bases read: TGCGCCAGCAGCCCCAACTCCAGGGATGGTGAAAAA. It yields the protein CASSPNSRDGEK. In full, the CDR3 is CASSPNSRDGEKLFF.

As to this clone: The CDR3 end lies 3 residues beyond the end of the read and is filled in from the germline J gene. The chain combines TRBV30 with TRBJ1-2, with 10 bases matching TRBD1. Germline V gene sequence: CDR1 GTSNPN, CDR2 SVGIG (reference sequence). The CDR3 length is 15 residues. Here the CDR3 reads CAWNFPGTGVEGYTF. The covered CDR3 bases are TGTGCCTGGAATTTCCCCGGGACAGGGGTAGAGGGC.

Concerning this clone itself: The read ends 3 residues shy of where the CDR3 ends; the end is completed using the germline J gene. V usage is TRBV7-2 and J usage is TRBJ1-2; 7 nucleotides align to TRBD1. The CDR3 runs to 12 residues. The junction had 3 bases not matched to a gene; V was cut back by 5 bases and J by 6 bases. CDR1 and CDR2 (germline): SGHTA, FQGNSA. The chain's CDR3 is CASSGTGDGYTF. The sequenced CDR3 bases are TGTGCCAGCAGCGGCACAGGGGATGGC.

Details on this clone: Read data end 3 residues before the CDR3 end; the end is taken from the germline J gene. V and J are TRBV7-8 and TRBJ2-2, with 8 bases that match TRBD1. The CDR3 runs 17 residues. Germline loops: CDR1 SGHVS, CDR2 FQNEAQ. Trimming at V came to 3 bases and at J to 1 base, leaving 7 bases not matched to a gene. CDR3 DNA (partial): TGTGCCAGCAGCTTTGAGAAGGGACAGGAGAACACCGGGGAG. The encoded protein is CASSFEKGQENTGE. The complete CDR3 reads CASSFEKGQENTGELFF.

This clone was picked up a small number of times. The read finishes 3 residues shy of the CDR3 end, and the germline J gene is used to complete it. The V and J genes are TRBV5-1 and TRBJ2-1, with TRBD1 matching over 8 bases. CDR3 length: 15 residues. V lost 4 bases and J lost 7; bases outside the gene matches: 10. Germline CDR1 and CDR2: SGHRS and YFSETQ. The CDR3 here is CASSTRQGALNEQFF. The sequenced part of the CDR3 DNA is TGCGCCAGCAGCACCCGCCAGGGGGCATTGAATGAG.

A word on this clone: The CDR3 end falls 3 residues outside the read, so it is completed with the germline J gene. The rearrangement joins TRBV18 to TRBJ2-2; the match to TRBD1 covers 7 bases. Germline CDR1 KGHSH, CDR2 LQKENI. This CDR3 is built from 15 residues. J gave up 4 bases and V 3 bases, and 5 bases lay outside the gene matches. The CDR3 spells CASSPTGTVTGELFF. The sequenced CDR3 bases are TGTGCCAGCTCACCCACCGGGACAGTCACCGGGGAG. Full variable domain (outside the CDR3, taken from reference TRBV18 and TRBJ2-2): NAGVMQNPRHLVRRRGQEARLRCSPMKGHSHVYWYRQLPEEGLKFMVYLQKENIIDESGMPKERFSAEFPKEGPSILRIQQVVRGDSAAYFCASSPTGTVTGELFFGEGSRLTVL.

This clone was seen only a few times. With the read ending 3 residues before the CDR3 end, the germline J gene is used to fill in that end. This rearrangement joins TRBV7-9 to TRBJ1-5; D is uncertain. Germline V CDR1 and CDR2: SEHNR, FQNEAQ (reference sequence). Trimming removed 5 bases from V and 8 bases from J, with 13 bases in between. The CDR3 extends over 13 amino acids. The sequenced part of the CDR3 DNA is TGTGCCAGCAGCGTATCACCTCCGGAGCCC. Protein product: CASSVSPPEP. The entire CDR3 protein reads CASSVSPPEPQHF.

Regarding this clone: The read gets to within 3 residues of the CDR3 end, and the germline J gene fills in the rest. The V gene is TRBV7-2, the J gene TRBJ1-1; D possibly corresponds to TRBD1 (6 bases). The CDR3 consists of 15 residues. Germline loops: CDR1 SGHTA, CDR2 FQGNSA. Partial CDR3 DNA: TGTGCCAGCAGCTTAGGAGGAACCCAGGGGAGGGAG. It translates to CASSLGGTQGRE. The whole CDR3 is CASSLGGTQGREAFF.

This clone has a count of ten or more. The sequenced fragment ends 3 residues before the CDR3 boundary, so the rest is inferred from the germline J gene. The rearrangement uses TRBV18 and TRBJ2-5; 7 nucleotides agree with TRBD1. Germline CDR1 is KGHSH and CDR2 is LQKENI. J was trimmed by 1 base and V by 7 bases; bases with no gene match: 6. This CDR3 has 14 amino acids. CDR3 bases read: TGTGCCAGCTTGCCAGGACAGGCCCAAGAGACC. Its translation: CASLPGQAQET. The CDR3 reads in full as CASLPGQAQETQYF.

To note about this clone: The sequence runs out 3 residues before the end of the CDR3; the remainder is reconstructed from the germline J gene. This chain uses TRBV19 with TRBJ1-1, with D perhaps TRBD1 (5 bases). V was shortened by 5 bases and J by 0 bases, with 13 bases between the two germline ends. The germline CDR1 and CDR2 sequences are LNHDA and SQIVND (reference sequence). The CDR3 consists of 15 residues. The part of the CDR3 DNA that was read is TGTGCCAGTAGTGGGGGGGAGGCTATGAACACTGAA. Translated, it gives CASSGGEAMNTE. The entire CDR3 sequence reads CASSGGEAMNTEAFF.

In its sample, this clone was seen a few times. The observed sequence ends 3 residues before the CDR3 terminus, with the missing tail filled in from the germline J gene. This chain connects TRBV6-2 or TRBV6-3 to TRBJ1-2; no clear D gene. Germline loops: CDR1 MNHEY, CDR2 SVGEGT. The CDR3 has 14 amino acids. V was clipped by 0 bases and J by 2 bases, with 7 bases between them. CDR3: CASSYSTDNYGYTF. The CDR3 DNA, read in part, is TGTGCCAGCAGTTACTCAACAGACAACTATGGC.

This clone came up a few times. The sequenced fragment ends 3 residues before the CDR3 boundary, so the rest is inferred from the germline J gene. The rearrangement uses TRBV7-9 and TRBJ1-5; a possible D gene is TRBD1 (5 bases). CDR1 is SEHNR, CDR2 FQNEAQ, per germline (reference sequence). This CDR3 has 15 amino acids. V was cut by 1 base and J by 2 bases, with 9 bases left in between. Incomplete CDR3 DNA: TGTGCCAGCAGCTTAGGAGGCAGGGGCAATCAGCCC. This codes for CASSLGGRGNQP. The entire CDR3 reads CASSLGGRGNQPQHF.

Points on this clone: The observed sequence ends 3 residues before the CDR3 terminus, with the missing tail filled in from the germline J gene. The chain carries TRBV7-2 and TRBJ2-7; tentative D call: TRBD2 (5 bases). The CDR3 is 14 amino acids. CDR1 and CDR2 from the germline V gene are SGHTA and FQGNSA. V gave up 4 bases and J gave up 1 base, with 11 bases separating them. CDR3 DNA, as far as it was read: TGTGCCAGCAGCTCGATGCAGCGGTCCTACGAG. Protein sequence: CASSSMQRSYE. The whole CDR3 sequence is CASSSMQRSYEQYF.

This clone has only a few counts. The CDR3 end is not reached by the read, which stops 3 residues before it; the germline J gene fills it in. The V call is TRBV30, the J call TRBJ1-2; no definite D call. Germline V gene sequence: CDR1 GTSNPN, CDR2 SVGIG (reference sequence). The V end was cut by 2 bases, the J end by 2 bases, with 24 bases between. This CDR3 is 18 amino acids long. The sequenced CDR3 bases are TGTGCCTGGAGTCCCCGGGAGGTCGGGATGCGGGAGAACTATGGC. Its translation: CAWSPREVGMRENYG. The entire CDR3 protein is CAWSPREVGMRENYGYTF. The full variable domain, its missing parts supplied by reference TRBV30 and TRBJ1-2, is SQTIHQWPATLVQPVGSPLSLECTVEGTSNPNLYWYRQAAGRGLQLLFYSVGIGQISSEVPQNLSASRPQDRQFILSSKKLLLSDSGFYLCAWSPREVGMRENYGYTFGSGTRLTVV.

This clone was seen at least ten times. The sequenced fragment ends 3 residues before the CDR3 boundary, so the rest is inferred from the germline J gene. The chain recombines TRBV7-2 with TRBJ2-7; 7 positions match TRBD1. The CDR3 is 14 amino acids. The junction had 7 bases not matched to a gene; V was cut back by 8 bases and J by 0 bases. The V gene's germline CDR1 is SGHTA and CDR2 FQGNSA. The CDR3 bases that were read are TGTGCCAGCGGTGGGACAGTGAGCTCCTACGAG. Translated, it gives CASGGTVSSYE. Given in full, the CDR3 is CASGGTVSSYEQYF.

This clone was detected many times. The read ends 3 residues shy of where the CDR3 ends; the end is completed using the germline J gene. The V gene is TRBV2, the J gene TRBJ2-7, with D tentatively TRBD2 (6 bases). CDR1 is SNHLY and CDR2 is FYNNEI in the germline V gene. The CDR3 extends over 15 amino acids. V lost 6 bases, J lost 2 bases, and 17 bases lay in between. Partial CDR3 DNA: TGTGCCAGCAGGCGACGGGACTTTGGGACCTACGAG. Translated, it gives CASRRRDFGTYE. In full, the CDR3 is CASRRRDFGTYEQYF.

This clone was seen a few times. The CDR3 end falls 3 residues outside the read, so it is completed with the germline J gene. The chain joins TRBV29-1 to TRBJ1-5; TRBD1 aligns across 11 bases. The V gene's germline CDR1 is SQVTM and CDR2 ANQGSEA. The CDR3 spans 14 residues. The trim removed 6 bases at V and 0 bases at J, leaving 1 base unmatched. The CDR3 sequence is CSVGTGGSNQPQHF. The sequenced part of the CDR3 DNA is TGCAGCGTCGGGACAGGGGGTAGCAATCAGCCC. Full variable domain (outside the CDR3, taken from reference TRBV29-1 and TRBJ1-5): SAVISQKPSRDICQRGTSLTIQCQVDSQVTMMFWYRQQPGQSLTLIATANQGSEATYESGFVIDKFPISRPNLTFSTLTVSNMSPEDSSIYLCSVGTGGSNQPQHFGDGTRLSIL.

As concerns this clone: The CDR3 goes on 3 residues after the read ends, and that part is filled in from the germline J gene. The genes are TRBV5-6 and TRBJ1-5; D remains unclear. The CDR3 has 14 residues. V shed 3 bases and J shed 0 bases, with 7 bases lying between them. Germline V lookup: CDR1 SGHDT, CDR2 YYEEEE. CDR3 region: CASSSRYSNQPQHF. The part of the CDR3 DNA that was read is TGTGCCAGCAGCTCGAGGTATAGCAATCAGCCC.

This clone was seen a handful of times. The sequence runs out 3 residues before the end of the CDR3; the remainder is reconstructed from the germline J gene. The rearrangement uses TRBV6-2 or TRBV6-3 and TRBJ2-3; 10 bases match TRBD2. The junction had 5 bases not matched to a gene; V was cut back by 7 bases and J by 4 bases. This CDR3 contains 14 residues. Germline CDR1 reads MNHEY; CDR2 reads SVGEGT. CDR3 DNA (partial): TGTGCCAGCACCCTCCTAGCGGGGGCAGATACG. As protein: CASTLLAGADT. Given in full, the CDR3 is CASTLLAGADTQYF.

For this clone: The CDR3 is cut off 3 residues early in the read; its end comes from the germline J gene. The rearrangement links TRBV7-3 to TRBJ2-3; weak D call: TRBD1 (5 bases). CDR1 and CDR2 (germline): SGHTA, FQGTGA. The CDR3 sequence is 17 residues long. Trimming took off 5 bases at V and 6 bases at J, with 24 bases between the two ends. This CDR3 reads CASSARVGTVLGDTQYF. CDR3 bases read: TGTGCCAGCAGCGCCAGGGTAGGCACAGTGCTAGGGGATACG. Looking up the rest from reference TRBV7-3 and TRBJ2-3 gives the full variable domain: GAGVSQTPSNKVTEKGKYVELRCDPISGHTALYWYRQSLGQGPEFLIYFQGTGAADDSGLPNDRFFAVRPEGSVSTLKIQRTERGDSAVYLCASSARVGTVLGDTQYFGPGTRLTVL.

In regard to this clone: Read coverage stops 3 residues before the CDR3 terminus; the germline J gene supplies the remainder. This sequence joins TRBV7-9 and TRBJ2-1; no clear D. This CDR3 comprises 14 residues. CDR1 is SEHNR, CDR2 FQNEAQ, per germline (reference sequence). The V end lost 2 bases, the J end lost 5 bases, and 10 bases lay between the germline ends. Here the CDR3 reads CASSLNERHNEQFF. CDR3 DNA (partial): TGTGCCAGCAGCTTAAATGAAAGGCACAATGAG.

This clone was observed at least ten times. The DNA ends 3 residues before the CDR3 does, and the rest of the CDR3 is filled in from the germline J gene. The genes are TRBV5-1 and TRBJ1-1; D is ambiguous. CDR1 is SGHRS and CDR2 is YFSETQ in the germline V gene. V lost 1 base and J lost 1, with 5 bases in between. CDR3 size: 13 residues. CDR3 sequence: CASSLLENTEAFF. The covered CDR3 bases are TGCGCCAGCAGCTTGTTAGAGAACACTGAA.

About this clone itself: The CDR3 goes on 3 residues after the read ends, and that part is filled in from the germline J gene. This chain links TRBV2 with TRBJ2-3; TRBD2 matches 9 bases. The V gene end was trimmed by 8 bases and the J gene end by 0 bases; junction bases not matched to a gene: 9. The CDR3 contains 16 residues. Germline assignment: CDR1 SNHLY and CDR2 FYNNEI. Partial CDR3 DNA: TGTGCCAGCTACTTATCGCTAGCGGGGAGCACAGATACG. Translated: CASYLSLAGSTDT. The complete CDR3 reads CASYLSLAGSTDTQYF. The full variable domain, completed using reference TRBV2 and TRBJ2-3, is EPEVTQTPSHQVTQMGQEVILRCVPISNHLYFYWYRQILGQKVEFLVSFYNNEISEKSEIFDDQFSVERPDGSNFTLKIRSTKLEDSAMYFCASYLSLAGSTDTQYFGPGTRLTVL.

This clone was detected only a few times. The read is 3 residues too short to cover the CDR3 end, so that end is filled in from the germline J gene. The chain carries TRBV19 and TRBJ1-6; TRBD1 agrees at 7 bases. Looked up from germline, CDR1 is LNHDA and CDR2 is SQIVND (reference sequence). CDR3 length: 13 residues. With V trimmed by 6 bases and J by 9 bases, 5 bases remained unmatched. Partial CDR3 DNA: TGTGCCAGTAGCGGGACAGTCGGTTCACCC. Its translation: CASSGTVGSP. From start to end, the CDR3 is CASSGTVGSPLHF. Full variable domain (rest looked up from reference TRBV19 and TRBJ1-6): DGGITQSPKYLFRKEGQNVTLSCEQNLNHDAMYWYRQDPGQGLRLIYYSQIVNDFQKGDIAEGYSVSREKKESFPLTVTSAQKNPTAFYLCASSGTVGSPLHFGNGTRLTVT.

This clone has just a few counts. The read ends 3 residues before the CDR3 terminus; that terminus is restored from the germline J gene. The V gene is TRBV20-1, the J gene TRBJ2-7; D not certain. The CDR3 sequence is 11 residues long. Germline assignment: CDR1 DFQATT and CDR2 SNEGSKA (reference sequence). V lost 8 bases to trimming and J lost 6 bases, with 14 bases between them. The CDR3 sequence is CSLGSISEQYF. The sequenced part of the CDR3 DNA is TGCAGTCTTGGTAGCATCAGCGAG.

This clone was found many times. The CDR3 is cut off 3 residues early in the read; its end comes from the germline J gene. The V call is TRBV30, the J call TRBJ1-1, with D unresolved. From germline, CDR1 is GTSNPN and CDR2 SVGIG (reference sequence). The CDR3 runs 13 residues. This chain's CDR3 is CAWSAQKLSSAFF. CDR3 DNA (partial): TGTGCCTGGAGTGCCCAAAAGTTATCTAGC. Full variable domain (rest looked up from reference TRBV30 and TRBJ1-1): SQTIHQWPATLVQPVGSPLSLECTVEGTSNPNLYWYRQAAGRGLQLLFYSVGIGQISSEVPQNLSASRPQDRQFILSSKKLLLSDSGFYLCAWSAQKLSSAFFGQGTRLTVV.

Points on this clone: The read terminates 3 residues before the CDR3 end, so the remaining end is supplied by the germline J gene. This rearrangement joins TRBV6-2 or TRBV6-3 to TRBJ1-5; D is ambiguous. The CDR3 spans 15 residues. Germline values: CDR1 MNHEY, CDR2 SVGEGT. Trimming shortened V by 2 bases and J by 3 bases, and 11 bases separated the two germline ends. The CDR3 is CASSYLPGYNQPQHF. The sequenced CDR3 bases are TGTGCCAGCAGTTACCTCCCAGGATACAATCAGCCC.

This clone was seen ten or more times. The missing CDR3 end, 3 residues past where the read stops, is filled in from the germline J gene. The rearrangement joins TRBV5-1 to TRBJ1-4; tentatively, D is TRBD1 (5 bases). Germline lookup yields CDR1 SGHRS and CDR2 YFSETQ. With 3 bases removed from V and 0 bases from J, the gap between germline ends came to 12 bases. There are 16 residues in the CDR3. The covered CDR3 bases are TGCGCCAGCAGCTCGGGGGAACTCTCAACTAATGAAAAA. Its protein product is CASSSGELSTNEK. The CDR3 in its entirety is CASSSGELSTNEKLFF.

About this clone: Coverage ceases 3 residues before the CDR3 finishes, and the germline J gene fills in the end. V usage is TRBV7-3 and J usage is TRBJ2-3; 14 nucleotides align to TRBD2. The CDR3 runs 16 residues. V lost 4 bases, J lost 4 bases, and 4 bases stayed unmatched. Germline values: CDR1 SGHTA, CDR2 FQGTGA. The covered CDR3 bases are TGTGCCAGCAGCTCGAGACTAGCGGGGGGGGCAGATACG. Its protein is CASSSRLAGGADT. From start to end, the CDR3 is CASSSRLAGGADTQYF.

In its sample, this clone was seen a few times. The sequenced fragment ends 3 residues before the CDR3 boundary, so the rest is inferred from the germline J gene. This chain uses TRBV19 with TRBJ1-2; perhaps TRBD1 as D (5 bases). V was cut by 6 bases and J by 6 bases, with 14 bases left in between. This CDR3 contains 13 residues. In germline, CDR1 is LNHDA, CDR2 SQIVND (reference sequence). This CDR3 reads CASRRQRGDGYTF. CDR3 DNA (partial): TGTGCCAGTAGGAGACAAAGGGGAGATGGC. Using reference TRBV19 and TRBJ1-2 for the parts outside the CDR3, the full variable domain is DGGITQSPKYLFRKEGQNVTLSCEQNLNHDAMYWYRQDPGQGLRLIYYSQIVNDFQKGDIAEGYSVSREKKESFPLTVTSAQKNPTAFYLCASRRQRGDGYTFGSGTRLTVV.